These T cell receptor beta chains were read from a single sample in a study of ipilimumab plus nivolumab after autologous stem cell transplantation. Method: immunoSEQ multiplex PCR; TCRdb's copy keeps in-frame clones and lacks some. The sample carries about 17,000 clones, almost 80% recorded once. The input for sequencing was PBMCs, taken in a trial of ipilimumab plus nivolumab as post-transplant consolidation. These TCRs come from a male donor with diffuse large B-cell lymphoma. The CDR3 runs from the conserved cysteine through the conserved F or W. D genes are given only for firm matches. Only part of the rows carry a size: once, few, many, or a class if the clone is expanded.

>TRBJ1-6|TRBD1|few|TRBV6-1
TGTGCCAGCACCGGGACAGGGGTTCCCGGCCCACCCCTCCACTTT
CASTGTGVPGPPLHF
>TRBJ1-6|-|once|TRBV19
TGTGCCAGTAGTGCGACAGGTTGGATCACCTATAATTCACCCCTCCACTTT
CASSATGWITYNSPLHF
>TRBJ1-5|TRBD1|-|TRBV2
TGTGCCAGCAGTGTAACAGGGGCAATCAATCAGCCCCAGCATTTT
CASSVTGAINQPQHF
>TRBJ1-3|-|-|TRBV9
TGTGCCAGCAGCGTACTTGGGTCTGGAAACACCATATATTTT
CASSVLGSGNTIYF
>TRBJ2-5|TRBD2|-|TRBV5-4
TGTGCCAGCAGCCGATCGACTAGCGGGGGGGCAGAGACCCAGTACTTC
CASSRSTSGGAETQYF
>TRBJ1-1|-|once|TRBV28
TGTGCCAGCGGTCGACTAAGGAACACTGAAGCTTTCTTT
CASGRLRNTEAFF
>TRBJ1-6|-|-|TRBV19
TGTGCCAGTAGTCTAGGGCCCCGGGGTTGGGCCCTCCACTTT
CASSLGPRGWALHF
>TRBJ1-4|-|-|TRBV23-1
TGCGCCAGCAGTCAATTCAAACGGCCGGGTGAAAAACTGTTTTTT
CASSQFKRPGEKLFF
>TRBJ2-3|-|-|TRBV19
TGTGCCAGTAGTACAGGGTTCGCAGATACGCAGTATTTT
CASSTGFADTQYF
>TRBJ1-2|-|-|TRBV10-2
TGCGCCAGCAGCGAGCGGGGATCCGGGAATGGCTACACCTTC
CASSERGSGNGYTF
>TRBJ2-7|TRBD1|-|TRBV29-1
TGCAGCGTTGAAGGTGGTACAGGGGCATACTCCTACGAGCAGTACTTC
CSVEGGTGAYSYEQYF
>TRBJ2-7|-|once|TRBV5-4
TGTGCCAGCAGCAAAACCGGGACTTCGGTTGGGGAGCAGTACTTC
CASSKTGTSVGEQYF
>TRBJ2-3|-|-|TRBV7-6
TGTGCCAGCAGCTTTTCAGACCGGGATACGCAGTATTTT
CASSFSDRDTQYF
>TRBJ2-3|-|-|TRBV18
TGTGCCAGCTCACCTGAGGACAGCCCGGGGGATACGCAGTATTTT
CASSPEDSPGDTQYF
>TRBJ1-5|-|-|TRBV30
TGTGCCTTTACAGAGAATAGCAATCAGCCCCAGCATTTT
CAFTENSNQPQHF
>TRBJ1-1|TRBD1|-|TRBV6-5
TGTGCCAGCAGTCAACAGGGGGCCACTGAAGCTTTCTTT
CASSQQGATEAFF
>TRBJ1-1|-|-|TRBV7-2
TGTGCCAGCAGCATGACAGTGAACACTGAAGCTTTCTTT
CASSMTVNTEAFF
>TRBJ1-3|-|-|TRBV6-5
TGTGCCAGCAGTTACTCGAATGGAGGGTCTGGAAACACCATATATTTT
CASSYSNGGSGNTIYF
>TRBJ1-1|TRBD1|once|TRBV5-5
TGTGCCAGCAGCCCCGTCCTCACAGGGGGCACTAGATTT
CASSPVLTGGTRF
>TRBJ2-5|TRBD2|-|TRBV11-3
TGTGCCAGCAGCTCCGGGGGGAAGGTTGAGACCCAGTACTTC
CASSSGGKVETQYF
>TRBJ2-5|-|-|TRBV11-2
TGTGCCAGCAGCTTATCCCGGACAGTAGTAGGAGAGACCCAGTACTTC
CASSLSRTVVGETQYF
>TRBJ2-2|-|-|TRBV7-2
TGTGCCAGCAGCCCCTTAGGGACCGGGGAGCTGTTTTTT
CASSPLGTGELFF
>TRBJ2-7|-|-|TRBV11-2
TGTGCCAGCAGCTTTGCAGGTGGGGAGCAGTACTTC
CASSFAGGEQYF
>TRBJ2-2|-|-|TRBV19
TGTGCCAGTGGGGAGGGGGTCACCGGGGAGCTGTTTTTT
CASGEGVTGELFF
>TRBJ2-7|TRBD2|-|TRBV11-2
TGTGCCAGCAGCTTAGGGCTAGCGGGGGGCTACGAGCAGTACTTC
CASSLGLAGGYEQYF
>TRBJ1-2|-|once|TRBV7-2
TGTGCCAGCAGCCACGCGACAGGCAAGGGCTATGGCTACACCTTC
CASSHATGKGYGYTF
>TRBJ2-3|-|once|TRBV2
TGTGCCAGCAGTGAAATTATCCGGGGTACGCAGTATTTT
CASSEIIRGTQYF